What follows are 5 T cell receptor beta chains derived from one specimen sequenced in a study of T-cell reconstitution after alpha-beta-depleted transplantation in children. Unique molecular identifiers were incorporated into the prepared TCRbeta library. TCRdb fed the PCR reads into MiXCR, producing one record per CDR3 protein. The repertoire holds about 280,000 distinct CDR3 sequences, with about 9.9% as singletons. Sequenced material: peripheral blood, taken 180 days after TCRalphabeta/CD19-depleted stem cell transplant. These receptors were collected from a male patient between 2 and 9 years old who had a stem cell transplant for chronic granulomatous disease, so the T cells may come from the graft donor.

This clonotype was observed many times. This rearrangement joins TRBV29-1 to TRBJ1-1; the D gene is possibly TRBD1 (5 bases). Germline V gene lookup returns CDR1 SQVTM and CDR2 ANQGSEA. The CDR3 spans 13 residues. V was clipped by 6 bases and J by 4 bases, with 15 bases between them. The CDR3 sequence is CSVNHGGITEAFF. The CDR3 nucleotides read TGCAGCGTAAACCATGGGGGTATCACTGAAGCTTTCTTT.

Of note for this clonotype: This may stem from a read error, because a much larger clone lies one nucleotide away. V gene TRBV29-1 combines with J gene TRBJ2-3, with 8 bases identical to TRBD2. The CDR3 totals 15 residues. CDR1 is SQVTM, CDR2 ANQGSEA, per germline. V lost 5 bases and J lost 6; bases outside the gene matches: 13. For the CDR3, the DNA is TGCAGCGTTCAAAGGAACAGCGGGAGTTTCGATACGCAGTATTTT. This sequence encodes CSVQRNSGSFDTQYF.

This clonotype was picked up many times. The chain combines TRBV11-1 with TRBJ1-2, with 7 bases that match TRBD1. CDR1 and CDR2 (germline): SGHAT, FQDESV (reference sequence). V trimming: 0 bases; J trimming: 6 bases; junction bases outside the gene matches: 10. CDR3 length equals 16 residues. The CDR3 sequence: CASSLAPGGQADGYTF. DNA of the CDR3: TGTGCCAGCAGCTTAGCCCCGGGCGGACAGGCCGATGGCTACACCTTC. The variable domain in full, with the rest retrieved from reference TRBV11-1 and TRBJ1-2, is EAEVAQSPRYKITEKSQAVAFWCDPISGHATLYWYRQILGQGPELLVQFQDESVVDDSQLPKDRFSAERLKGVDSTLKIQPAELGDSAMYLCASSLAPGGQADGYTFGSGTRLTVV.

This clonotype was recorded at least ten times. Here the CDR3 reads CSARQGGSYEQYF. As DNA, the CDR3 is TGCAGCGCCCGACAGGGGGGCTCCTACGAGCAGTACTTC. This rearrangement joins TRBV29-1 to TRBJ2-7; the match to TRBD1 covers 9 bases. The CDR3 contains 13 residues. J was trimmed by 0 bases and V by 7 bases; bases with no gene match: 4. CDR1 is SQVTM and CDR2 is ANQGSEA in the germline V gene.

Many counts were recorded for this clonotype. V gene TRBV29-1 combines with J gene TRBJ2-3; 11 positions match TRBD2. This CDR3 spans 16 amino acids. Trimming removed 4 bases from V and 0 bases from J; junction bases left unmatched: 6. Germline CDR1 and CDR2: SQVTM and ANQGSEA. The CDR3 DNA reads TGCAGCGTTGGGGCTAGCGGGAGGCGTAGCACAGATACGCAGTATTTT. Protein sequence: CSVGASGRRSTDTQYF.